This T cell receptor (beta chain) was observed in a study of cytomegalovirus exposure and HLA in healthy donors. Study context: The use of the same platform for the 120 or so validation repertoires and the approximately 730 first-cohort repertoires was reported by a later analysis.

TCRdb keeps only in-frame clones here, not all; method: immunoSEQ multiplex PCR. The profile shows about 280,000 clones, over 75% of them singletons. Study-wide findings and caveats: Despite most TCR sequences being rare, some public TCRs occurred in many donors.

The ends lost 3 bases at V and 1 base at J; junction bases unmatched: 6. The V gene's germline CDR1 is MGHRA and CDR2 YSYEKL. The length of the CDR3 is 17 residues. Points on this clone: Its matching antigen is unknown.

Input material: PBMCs. This rearrangement joins TRBV4-1 to TRBJ2-1; 10 bases agree with TRBD2. The receptor was derived from a woman aged 18 to 35 in good health and CMV-seronegative. Here the CDR3 reads CASSQDPSGSSYNEQFF. CDR3 sequence (DNA): TGCGCCAGCAGCCAGGACCCTAGCGGGAGTTCCTACAATGAGCAGTTCTTC.